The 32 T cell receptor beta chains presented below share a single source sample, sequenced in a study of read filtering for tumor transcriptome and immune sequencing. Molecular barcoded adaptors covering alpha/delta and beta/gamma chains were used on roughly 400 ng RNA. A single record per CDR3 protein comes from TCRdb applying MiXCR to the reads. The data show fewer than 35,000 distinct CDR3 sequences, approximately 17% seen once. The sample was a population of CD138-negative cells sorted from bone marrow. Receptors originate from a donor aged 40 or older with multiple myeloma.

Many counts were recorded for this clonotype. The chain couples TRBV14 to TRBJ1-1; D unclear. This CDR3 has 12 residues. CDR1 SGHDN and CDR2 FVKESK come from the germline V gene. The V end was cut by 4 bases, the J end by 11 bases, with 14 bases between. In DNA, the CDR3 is TGTGCCAGCAGCCCCGCGGGGTTTGACGCTTTCTTT. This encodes CASSPAGFDAFF.

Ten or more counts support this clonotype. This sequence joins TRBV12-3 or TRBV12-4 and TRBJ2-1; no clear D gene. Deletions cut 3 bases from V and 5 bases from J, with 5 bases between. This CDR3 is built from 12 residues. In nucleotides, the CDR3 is TGTGCCAGCAGTTTTTTAGACAATGAGCAGTTCTTC. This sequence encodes CASSFLDNEQFF.

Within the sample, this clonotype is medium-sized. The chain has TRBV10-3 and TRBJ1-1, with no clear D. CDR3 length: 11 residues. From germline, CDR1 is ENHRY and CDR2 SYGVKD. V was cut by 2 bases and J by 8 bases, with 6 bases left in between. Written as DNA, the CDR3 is TGTGCCATCAGTGAGGGACGGGAAGCTTTCTTT. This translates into CAISEGREAFF.

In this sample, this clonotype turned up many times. In DNA, the CDR3 is TGCGCCAGCAGCGAGCGGACAGATTCACCCCTCCACTTT. Residues: CASSERTDSPLHF. The chain employs TRBV4-1 and TRBJ1-6; tentatively, D is TRBD1 (6 bases). Deletions cut 5 bases from V and 8 bases from J, with 10 bases between. Germline assignment: CDR1 MGHRA and CDR2 YSYEKL. This CDR3 is 13 amino acids long.

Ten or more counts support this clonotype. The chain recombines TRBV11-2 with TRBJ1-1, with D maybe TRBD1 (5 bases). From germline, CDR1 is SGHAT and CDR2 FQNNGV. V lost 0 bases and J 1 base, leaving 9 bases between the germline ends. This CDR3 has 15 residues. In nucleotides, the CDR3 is TGTGCCAGCAGCTTAGAGGGGCAGGGGAACACTGAAGCTTTCTTT. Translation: CASSLEGQGNTEAFF.

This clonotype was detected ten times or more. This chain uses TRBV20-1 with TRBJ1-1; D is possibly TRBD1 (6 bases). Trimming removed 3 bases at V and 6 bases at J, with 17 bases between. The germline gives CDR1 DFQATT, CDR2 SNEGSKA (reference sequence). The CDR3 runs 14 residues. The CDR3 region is CSASTPAGAAEAFF. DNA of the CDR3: TGCAGTGCTAGTACCCCCGCGGGGGCCGCTGAAGCTTTCTTT.

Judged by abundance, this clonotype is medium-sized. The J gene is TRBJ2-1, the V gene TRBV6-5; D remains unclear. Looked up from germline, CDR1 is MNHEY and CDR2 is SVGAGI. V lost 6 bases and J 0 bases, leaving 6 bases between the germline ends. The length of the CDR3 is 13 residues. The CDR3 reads CASSESSYNEQFF. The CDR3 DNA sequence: TGTGCCAGCAGCGAGAGCTCCTACAATGAGCAGTTCTTC.

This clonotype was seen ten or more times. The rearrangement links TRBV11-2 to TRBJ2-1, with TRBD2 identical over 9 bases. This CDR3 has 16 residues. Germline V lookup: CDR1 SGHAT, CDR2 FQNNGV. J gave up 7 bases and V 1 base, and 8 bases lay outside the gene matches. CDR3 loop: CASSLAFSGSGNEQFF. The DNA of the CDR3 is TGTGCCAGCAGCTTAGCGTTTAGCGGGAGCGGGAATGAGCAGTTCTTC.

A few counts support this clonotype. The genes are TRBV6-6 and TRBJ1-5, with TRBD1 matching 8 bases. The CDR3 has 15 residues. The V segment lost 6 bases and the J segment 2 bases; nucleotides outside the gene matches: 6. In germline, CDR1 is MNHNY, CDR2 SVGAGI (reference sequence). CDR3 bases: TGTGCCAGCAGGACAGGGGCGATGGGCAATCAGCCCCAGCATTTT. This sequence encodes CASRTGAMGNQPQHF.

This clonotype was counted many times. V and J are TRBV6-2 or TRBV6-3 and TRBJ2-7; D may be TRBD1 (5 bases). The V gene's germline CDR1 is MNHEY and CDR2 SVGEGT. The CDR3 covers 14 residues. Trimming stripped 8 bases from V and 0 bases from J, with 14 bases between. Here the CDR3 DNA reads TGTGCCAGCGTAAGTTACAGGAGCTCCTACGAGCAGTACTTC. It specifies CASVSYRSSYEQYF.

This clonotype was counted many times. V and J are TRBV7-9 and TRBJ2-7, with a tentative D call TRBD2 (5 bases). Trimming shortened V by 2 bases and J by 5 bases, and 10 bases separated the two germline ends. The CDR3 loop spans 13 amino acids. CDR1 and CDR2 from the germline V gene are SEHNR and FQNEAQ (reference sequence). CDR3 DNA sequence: TGTGCCAGCAGCTTATCGGGGAGTGACGAGCAGTACTTC. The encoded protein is CASSLSGSDEQYF.

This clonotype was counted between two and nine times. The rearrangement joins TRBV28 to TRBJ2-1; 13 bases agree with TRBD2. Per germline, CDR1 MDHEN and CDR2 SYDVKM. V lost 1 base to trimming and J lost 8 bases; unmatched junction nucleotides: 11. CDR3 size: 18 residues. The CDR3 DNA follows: TGTGCCAGCAGTTTATCGGTAACTAGCGGGAGGGCCAGAGATGAGCAGTTCTTC. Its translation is CASSLSVTSGRARDEQFF.

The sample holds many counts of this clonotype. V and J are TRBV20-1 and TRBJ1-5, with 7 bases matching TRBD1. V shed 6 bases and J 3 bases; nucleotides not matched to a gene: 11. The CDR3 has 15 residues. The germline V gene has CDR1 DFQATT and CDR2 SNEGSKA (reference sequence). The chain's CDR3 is CSATPTGRNNQPQHF. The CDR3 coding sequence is TGCAGTGCAACCCCGACAGGGAGGAACAATCAGCCCCAGCATTTT.

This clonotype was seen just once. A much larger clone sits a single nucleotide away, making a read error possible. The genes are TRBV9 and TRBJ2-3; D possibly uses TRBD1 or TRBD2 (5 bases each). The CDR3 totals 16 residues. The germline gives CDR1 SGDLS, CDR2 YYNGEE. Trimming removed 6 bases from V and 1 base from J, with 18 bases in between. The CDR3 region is CASIVGTLGGTDTQYF. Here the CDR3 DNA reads TGTGCCAGCATCGTCGGGACCTTAGGGGGCACAGATACGCAGTATTTT. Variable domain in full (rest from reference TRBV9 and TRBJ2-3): DSGVTQTPKHLITATGQRVTLRCSPRSGDLSVYWYQQSLDQGLQFLIQYYNGEERAKGNILERFSAQQFPDLHSELNLSSLELGDSALYFCASIVGTLGGTDTQYFGPGTRLTVL.

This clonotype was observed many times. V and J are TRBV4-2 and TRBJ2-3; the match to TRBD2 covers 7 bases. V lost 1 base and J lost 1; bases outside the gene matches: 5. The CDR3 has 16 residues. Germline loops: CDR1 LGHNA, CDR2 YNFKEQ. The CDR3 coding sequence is TGTGCCAGCAGCCAAGTGGGCGCGGGGGGCACAGATACGCAGTATTTT. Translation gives CASSQVGAGGTDTQYF.

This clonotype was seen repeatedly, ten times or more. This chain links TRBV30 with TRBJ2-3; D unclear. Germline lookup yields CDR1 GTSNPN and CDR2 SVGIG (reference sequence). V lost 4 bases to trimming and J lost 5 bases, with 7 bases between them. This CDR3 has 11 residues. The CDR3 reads CAWIFRDTQYF. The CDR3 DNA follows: TGTGCCTGGATTTTTCGAGATACGCAGTATTTT.

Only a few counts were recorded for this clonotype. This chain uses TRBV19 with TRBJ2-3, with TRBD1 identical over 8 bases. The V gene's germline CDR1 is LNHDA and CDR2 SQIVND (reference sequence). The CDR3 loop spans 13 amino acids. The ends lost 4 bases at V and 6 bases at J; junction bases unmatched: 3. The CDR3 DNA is TGTGCCAGTAGTACGGACAGGGTCGATACGCAGTATTTT. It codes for CASSTDRVDTQYF.

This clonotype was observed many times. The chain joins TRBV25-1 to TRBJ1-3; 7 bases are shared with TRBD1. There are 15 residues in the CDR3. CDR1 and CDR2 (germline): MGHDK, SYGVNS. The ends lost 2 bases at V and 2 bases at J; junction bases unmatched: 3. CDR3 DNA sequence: TGTGCCAGCAGTGAAGTTGGGACAGCTGGAAACACCATATATTTT. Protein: CASSEVGTAGNTIYF.

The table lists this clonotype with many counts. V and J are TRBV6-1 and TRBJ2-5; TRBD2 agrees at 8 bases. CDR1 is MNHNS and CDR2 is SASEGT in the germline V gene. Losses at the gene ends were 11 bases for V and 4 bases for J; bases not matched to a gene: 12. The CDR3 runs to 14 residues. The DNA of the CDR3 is TGTGCCGGGGGGACACCGGGACTAGTAGAGACCCAGTACTTC. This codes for CAGGTPGLVETQYF.

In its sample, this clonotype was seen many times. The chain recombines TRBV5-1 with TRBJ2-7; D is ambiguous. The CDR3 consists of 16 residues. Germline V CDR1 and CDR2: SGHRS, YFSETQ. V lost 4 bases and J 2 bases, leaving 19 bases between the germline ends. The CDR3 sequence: CASSPGLRTAPYEQYF. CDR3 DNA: TGCGCCAGCAGCCCCGGATTAAGGACCGCTCCCTACGAGCAGTACTTC. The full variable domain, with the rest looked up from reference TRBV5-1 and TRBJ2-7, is KAGVTQTPRYLIKTRGQQVTLSCSPISGHRSVSWYQQTPGQGLQFLFEYFSETQRNKGNFPGRFSGRQFSNSRSEMNVSTLELGDSALYLCASSPGLRTAPYEQYFGPGTRLTVT.

The CDR3 region has the DNA TGTGCCAGCTCACCATTCAGTATAGGCTTCTACGAGCAGTACTTC. Translation: CASSPFSIGFYEQYF. The rearrangement links TRBV18 to TRBJ2-7; no firm D call. Germline values: CDR1 KGHSH, CDR2 LQKENI. The ends were cut back, 2 bases at V and 3 bases at J, with 14 bases in the middle. The CDR3 sequence is 15 residues long.

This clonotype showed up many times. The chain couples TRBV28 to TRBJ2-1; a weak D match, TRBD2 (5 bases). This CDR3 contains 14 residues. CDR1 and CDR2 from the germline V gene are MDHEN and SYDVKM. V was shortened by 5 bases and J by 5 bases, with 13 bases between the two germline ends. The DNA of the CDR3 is TGTGCCAGCAGTCGTCTCGGAGGAAACAATGAGCAGTTCTTC. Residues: CASSRLGGNNEQFF.

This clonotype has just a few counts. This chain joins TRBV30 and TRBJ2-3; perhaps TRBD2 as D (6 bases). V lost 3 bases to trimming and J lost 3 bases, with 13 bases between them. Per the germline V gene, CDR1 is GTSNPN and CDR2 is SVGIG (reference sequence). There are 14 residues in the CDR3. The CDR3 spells CAWSRLERTDTQYF. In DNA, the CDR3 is TGTGCCTGGAGCCGACTAGAGCGGACAGATACGCAGTATTTT.

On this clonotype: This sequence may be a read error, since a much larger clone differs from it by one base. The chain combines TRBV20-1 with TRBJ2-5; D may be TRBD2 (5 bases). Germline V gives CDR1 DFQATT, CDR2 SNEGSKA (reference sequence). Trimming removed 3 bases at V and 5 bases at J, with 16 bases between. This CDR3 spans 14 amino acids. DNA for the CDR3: TGCAGTGCTAGGAGTACTAGTCGGTGGGAGACCCAGTACTTC. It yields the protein CSARSTSRWETQYF.

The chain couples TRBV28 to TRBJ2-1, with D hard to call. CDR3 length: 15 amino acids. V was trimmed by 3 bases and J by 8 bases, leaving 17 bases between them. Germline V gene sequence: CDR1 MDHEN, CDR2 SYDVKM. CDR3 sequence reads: CASSFPRAYTHEQFF. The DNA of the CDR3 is TGTGCCAGCAGTTTTCCCCGGGCGTACACCCATGAGCAGTTCTTC.

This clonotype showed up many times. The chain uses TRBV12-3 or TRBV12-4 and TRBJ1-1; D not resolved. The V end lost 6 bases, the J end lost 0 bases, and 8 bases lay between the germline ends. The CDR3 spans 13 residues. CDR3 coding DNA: TGTGCCAGCAGCCACGAAATGAACACTGAAGCTTTCTTT. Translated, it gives CASSHEMNTEAFF.

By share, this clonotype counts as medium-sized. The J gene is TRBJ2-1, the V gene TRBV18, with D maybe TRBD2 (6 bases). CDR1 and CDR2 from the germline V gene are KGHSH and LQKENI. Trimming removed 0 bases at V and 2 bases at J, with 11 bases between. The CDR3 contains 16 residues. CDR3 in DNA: TGTGCCAGCTCACCACCACTAGGGGAGGCCTACAATGAGCAGTTCTTC. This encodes CASSPPLGEAYNEQFF.

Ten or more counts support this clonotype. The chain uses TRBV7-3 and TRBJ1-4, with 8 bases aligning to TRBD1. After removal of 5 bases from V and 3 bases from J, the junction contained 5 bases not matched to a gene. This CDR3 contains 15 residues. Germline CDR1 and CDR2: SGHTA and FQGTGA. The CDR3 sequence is CASSITGGSNEKLFF. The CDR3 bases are TGTGCCAGCAGCATCACAGGGGGGTCTAATGAAAAACTGTTTTTT.

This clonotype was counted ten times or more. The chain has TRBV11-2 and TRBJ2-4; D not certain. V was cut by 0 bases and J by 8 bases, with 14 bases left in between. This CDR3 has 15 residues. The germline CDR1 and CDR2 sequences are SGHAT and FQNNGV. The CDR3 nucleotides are TGTGCCAGCAGCTTAGATCGAGTGGCGGCTCACATTCAGTACTTC. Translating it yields CASSLDRVAAHIQYF.

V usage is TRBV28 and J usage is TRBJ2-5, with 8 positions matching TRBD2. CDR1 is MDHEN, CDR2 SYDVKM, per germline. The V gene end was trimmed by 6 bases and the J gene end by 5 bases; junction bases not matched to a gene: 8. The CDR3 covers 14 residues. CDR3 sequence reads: CASSTGTRGETQYF. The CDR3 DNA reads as TGTGCCAGCAGCACCGGGACTAGGGGGGAGACCCAGTACTTC.

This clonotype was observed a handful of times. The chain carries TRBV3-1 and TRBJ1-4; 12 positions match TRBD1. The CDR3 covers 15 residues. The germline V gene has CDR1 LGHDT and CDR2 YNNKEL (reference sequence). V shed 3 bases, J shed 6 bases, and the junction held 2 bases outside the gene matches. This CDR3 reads CASSQGQGADEKLFF. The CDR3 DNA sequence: TGTGCCAGCAGCCAGGGACAGGGGGCCGATGAAAAACTGTTTTTT.

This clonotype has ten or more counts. The CDR3 spells CASSEVTAGALEQYF. DNA of the CDR3: TGTGCCAGCAGTGAGGTTACGGCGGGAGCACTCGAGCAGTACTTC. The V call is TRBV2, the J call TRBJ2-7, with TRBD2 matching 7 bases. The CDR3 runs to 15 residues. Germline-derived CDR1 and CDR2 are SNHLY and FYNNEI. V gave up 3 bases and J gave up 6 bases; unmatched junction bases: 11.